Listed below are T cell receptor beta chains from one sample, sequenced in a study of CD8 T cells in ankylosing spondylitis. TCRdb independently ran MiXCR on the 5' RACE reads; one entry per CDR3 protein. Of a few hundred thousand distinct CDR3 sequences listed, around 20% are singletons. Input material: blood, either unsorted or a sorted T cell fraction (not recorded which). These receptor sequences come from a male donor with ankylosing spondylitis. The CDR3 runs from the conserved cysteine through the conserved F or W. D genes are given only for firm matches. The listing skips clone size in some rows; elsewhere it reads once, few, many or a size class.

TRBJ1-4	.	.	TRBV25-1	TGTGCCAGCAGTGAAAGACAGGCTAATGAAAAACTGTTTTTT	CASSERQANEKLFF
TRBJ1-1	TRBD1	once	TRBV2	TGTGCCAGCAGGCCCGGGACAGGGGGCAGGAAGACTGAAGCTTTCTTT	CASRPGTGGRKTEAFF
TRBJ1-5	.	.	TRBV19	TGTGCCAGTGGCTGGCAGCCCCAGCATTTT	CASGWQPQHF
TRBJ2-1	TRBD1	.	TRBV25-1	TGTGCCAGCAGTGAATCCCCCGGGACAGGGGTCTACAATGAGCAGTTCTTC	CASSESPGTGVYNEQFF
TRBJ2-7	.	few	TRBV3-1	TGTGCCAGCAGCCAAGATCGAAAAGGGGCGGAGTACTTC	CASSQDRKGAEYF
TRBJ1-2	TRBD1	.	TRBV10-3	TGTGCCATCACCCAACGGGGGGACAGCAACTATGGCTACACCTTC	CAITQRGDSNYGYTF
TRBJ2-1	.	few	TRBV21-1	TGTGCCAGCAGCCGCGGGACTAGCAATGAGCAGTTCTTC	CASSRGTSNEQFF
TRBJ2-1	TRBD1	.	TRBV12-3/TRBV12-4	TGTGCCAGCAGTCTCTTTACCGGGACAGGGTACAATGAGCAGTTCTTC	CASSLFTGTGYNEQFF
TRBJ2-1	TRBD1	few	TRBV5-1	TGCGCCAGCAGCTTGGAGGGACAGTCTAACAATGAGCAGTTCTTC	CASSLEGQSNNEQFF
TRBJ1-2	TRBD1	few	TRBV5-5	TGTGCCAGCAGCGGGACAGGGGGCCGTAATCACTATGGCTACACCTTC	CASSGTGGRNHYGYTF
TRBJ2-1	TRBD2	few	TRBV7-2	TGTGCCAGCCTTAGGGGGACTAGCGGGTTTAATGAGCAGTTCTTC	CASLRGTSGFNEQFF
TRBJ2-3	.	.	TRBV20-1	TGCAGTGGCCTCGGGGGGCAGGATACGCAGTATTTT	CSGLGGQDTQYF
TRBJ2-1	.	few	TRBV6-5	TGTGCCAGCAGTTATCTCGGCGTAGGCAGCTCCTACAATGAGCAGTTCTTC	CASSYLGVGSSYNEQFF
TRBJ2-7	.	few	TRBV11-1	TGTGCCAGCAGCCCCTGGAAAGGATTCCTATACGAGCAGTACTTC	CASSPWKGFLYEQYF
TRBJ2-5	TRBD2	once	TRBV20-1	TGCAGTGCTAGCGGGACCGCCTTAGCGGGAGCCCAAGAGACCCAGTACTTC	CSASGTALAGAQETQYF
TRBJ2-2	TRBD2	few	TRBV29-1	TGCAGCGTTAGGATAGCGGGAGTGAACACCGGGGAGCTGTTTTTT	CSVRIAGVNTGELFF
TRBJ1-5	.	few	TRBV12-3/TRBV12-4	TGTGCCAGCAGTTTAGCCCGGGGTGTTCTCCAGCATTTT	CASSLARGVLQHF
TRBJ2-1	.	.	TRBV3-1	TGTGCCAGCAGCCAGACCAACCCGGGGGACAATGAGCAGTTCTTC	CASSQTNPGDNEQFF
TRBJ2-3	TRBD2	.	TRBV11-2	TGTGCCAGCAGCTTAGAGTCTAGCGGGACAGATACGCAGTATTTT	CASSLESSGTDTQYF
TRBJ2-3	TRBD1	many	TRBV5-1	TGCGCCAGCAGCTTAATTGGACAGGGGAGCACAGATACGCAGTATTTT	CASSLIGQGSTDTQYF
TRBJ1-2	TRBD1	.	TRBV29-1	TGCAGCGTTGAGCAGGGGGCGGGGTATGGCTACACCTTC	CSVEQGAGYGYTF
TRBJ2-7	.	.	TRBV15	TGTGCCACCAGCAGAGCCGGGTTCGAGCAGTACTTC	CATSRAGFEQYF
TRBJ2-1	TRBD2	few	TRBV7-3	TGTGCCAGCAGCGATCGAGCGGGAGGGGCCTACAATGAGCAGTTCTTC	CASSDRAGGAYNEQFF
TRBJ2-1	.	.	TRBV7-9	TGTGCCAGCAGCTTTCCCGGGACCTCCTACAATGAGCAGTTCTTC	CASSFPGTSYNEQFF
TRBJ2-7	TRBD2	.	TRBV30	TGTGCCTGGAGTTGGAATAGCGGGATTGGCGAGCAGTACTTC	CAWSWNSGIGEQYF
TRBJ2-1	.	few	TRBV20-1	TGCAGTGCTAGAGACCGGGGACCTTACAATGAGCAGTTCTTC	CSARDRGPYNEQFF
TRBJ2-3	TRBD2	.	TRBV28	TGTGCCAGCAGTTTGGCCCCCACCGCTAGCGGGGGAGATACGCAGTATTTT	CASSLAPTASGGDTQYF
TRBJ1-4	.	.	TRBV20-1	TGCAGTGCTAGAAACCGGGACACCGATGCAACTAATGAAAAACTGTTTTTT	CSARNRDTDATNEKLFF
TRBJ2-5	TRBD2	.	TRBV20-1	TGCAGTGCCACCGGGACTAGCGGGAGACAGACCCAGTACTTC	CSATGTSGRQTQYF
TRBJ1-1	.	few	TRBV5-5	TGTGCCAGCAGCTTGACAGGGCACACTGAAGCTTTCTTT	CASSLTGHTEAFF
TRBJ1-2	.	few	TRBV10-3	TGTGCCATCAGTGAGTCTGGGCAGATCTATGGCTACACCTTC	CAISESGQIYGYTF
TRBJ1-2	.	once	TRBV12-3/TRBV12-4	TGTGCCAGCAGTCACCGGCGAGGGCTCTATGGCTACACCTTC	CASSHRRGLYGYTF
TRBJ1-6	.	.	TRBV27	TGTGCCAGCAGTTCAAGGGTATATAATTCACCCCTCCACTTT	CASSSRVYNSPLHF
TRBJ2-5	.	.	TRBV19	TGTGCCAGTAGTATCCAACTAGGAAAGAGGCCCGGAGAGACCCAGTACTTC	CASSIQLGKRPGETQYF
TRBJ2-7	.	few	TRBV4-3	TGCGCCAGCAGCCAGCTACTCACAGGGTTCGAGCAGTACTTC	CASSQLLTGFEQYF
TRBJ2-5	.	.	TRBV20-1	TGCAGTGCTAGCCCAGGGGCGGGGGAGACCCAGTACTTC	CSASPGAGETQYF
TRBJ2-5	TRBD2	few	TRBV27	TGTGCCAGCAGTTTATCTATCGGGGGGACTAGCCGAGACACCCCGACCGGGGGAGAGACCCAGTACTTC	CASSLSIGGTSRDTPTGGETQYF
TRBJ1-4	.	.	TRBV12-3/TRBV12-4	TGTGCCAGCAGTTTAGGGTTCGGTGAAAAACTGATTTTT	CASSLGFGEKLIF
TRBJ2-2	.	.	TRBV5-6	TGTGCCAGCAGCTTTTCCCCCCCGGGTGTCGGGGAGCTGTTTTTT	CASSFSPPGVGELFF
TRBJ2-2	.	few	TRBV12-3/TRBV12-4	TGTGCCAGCAGTTTTTTCGGTAACACCGGGGAGCTGTTTTTT	CASSFFGNTGELFF
TRBJ2-2	.	.	TRBV7-8	TGTGCCAGCAAGGCTAGGGAAGAGACCGGGGAGCTGTTTTTT	CASKAREETGELFF
TRBJ2-7	.	few	TRBV12-3/TRBV12-4	TGTGCCAGCAGTTTTCGGGGATTAGCCTACGAGCAGTACTTC	CASSFRGLAYEQYF
TRBJ2-7	.	few	TRBV28	TGTGCCAGCGGGACATTGATCTACGAGCAGTACTTC	CASGTLIYEQYF
TRBJ2-7	.	.	TRBV7-2	TGTGCCAGCAGCTTATCCGGGCCGGCCTACGAGCAGTACTTC	CASSLSGPAYEQYF
TRBJ2-1	.	few	TRBV5-1	TGCGCCAGCAGCTTGTCCGGGACGGAACACAATGAGCAGTTCTTC	CASSLSGTEHNEQFF
TRBJ2-1	TRBD1	few	TRBV5-1	TGCGCCAGCAGCTCTGTCCCGGGACAGGGGAAGTTCCCCAATGAGCAGTTCTTC	CASSSVPGQGKFPNEQFF
TRBJ2-1	TRBD2	many	TRBV5-1	TGCGCCAGCAGCCCCTTAGCGGGAGGGTTAAATGAGCAGTTCTTC	CASSPLAGGLNEQFF